What follows are 17 T cell receptor beta chains derived from one specimen sequenced in a study of CD8 T cells in ankylosing spondylitis. Study-wide points: Seemingly characteristic of ankylosing spondylitis blood was a TCR beta motif consisting of roughly 8 highly homologous variants.

For these TCRs, the target antigens are not known. TCRdb used MiXCR to reprocess the 5' RACE reads, holding one entry per CDR3 protein. Of 450,000 to 550,000 distinct CDR3 sequences in the sample, 5.3% were seen once. Material: blood, either unsorted or a sorted T cell fraction (not recorded which). These receptors were collected from a male donor with ankylosing spondylitis.

This clonotype was observed at least ten times. V and J are TRBV20-1 and TRBJ2-7; D is possibly TRBD1 or TRBD2 (5 bases each). V lost 1 base to trimming and J lost 7 bases, with 14 bases between them. The CDR3 extends over 13 amino acids. CDR1 DFQATT and CDR2 SNEGSKA come from the germline V gene (reference sequence). CDR3 DNA: TGCAGTGCTAGAGGGGACCGAGGAAGGGAGCAGTACTTC. This translates into CSARGDRGREQYF.

Ten or more counts support this clonotype. The V call is TRBV6-5, the J call TRBJ2-5; D is possibly TRBD2 (5 bases). V lost 4 bases, J lost 5 bases, and 14 bases lay in between. CDR3 length: 14 amino acids. Looked up from germline, CDR1 is MNHEY and CDR2 is SVGAGI. Written as DNA, the CDR3 is TGTGCCAGCAGTTCATATAGCGTGGGGGAGACCCAGTACTTC. Residues: CASSSYSVGETQYF.

This clonotype was seen ten or more times. The chain joins TRBV29-1 to TRBJ2-4, with unresolved D. V was trimmed by 4 bases and J by 0 bases, leaving 10 bases between them. Germline lookup yields CDR1 SQVTM and CDR2 ANQGSEA. This CDR3 is 14 amino acids long. This chain's CDR3 is CSVAPRVAKNIQYF. CDR3 bases: TGCAGCGTTGCCCCCAGAGTAGCCAAAAACATTCAGTACTTC.

This clonotype was counted at least ten times. The gene calls are TRBV6-5 and TRBJ2-5; perhaps TRBD1 as D (5 bases). The CDR3 consists of 15 residues. Trimming stripped 2 bases from V and 4 bases from J, with 14 bases between. Germline loops: CDR1 MNHEY, CDR2 SVGAGI. In nucleotides, the CDR3 is TGTGCCAGCAGTTACCAAAAGGGGCCGGGAGAGACCCAGTACTTC. This codes for CASSYQKGPGETQYF.

This clonotype appeared many times. A junction end diverges from the germline sequence, so it may reflect a read error. CDR3 residues: CASSSDRDSYEQYF. In nucleotides, the CDR3 is TGTGCCAGCAGCTCGGACAGGGACTCCTACGAGCAGTATTTC. V is TRBV7-2 and J is TRBJ2-7; 8 bases align to TRBD1. CDR3 length: 14 amino acids. From germline, CDR1 is SGHTA and CDR2 FQGNSA.

The chain uses TRBV5-1 and TRBJ2-7; no reliable D call. V was clipped by 0 bases and J by 2 bases, with 9 bases between them. The germline gives CDR1 SGHRS, CDR2 YFSETQ. The CDR3 has 14 residues. Here the CDR3 DNA reads TGCGCCAGCAGCTTGGGGGCCAATGCCTACGAGCAGTACTTC. Encoded protein: CASSLGANAYEQYF.

This clonotype was seen ten or more times. V is TRBV20-1 and J is TRBJ1-2; D is perhaps TRBD1 (5 bases). V lost 3 bases to trimming and J lost 0 bases, with 17 bases between them. The CDR3 loop spans 16 amino acids. Germline V gene lookup returns CDR1 DFQATT and CDR2 SNEGSKA (reference sequence). The CDR3 bases are TGCAGTGCTAGTACGGGACGGTCGGAAGCTAACTATGGCTACACCTTC. Its translation is CSASTGRSEANYGYTF.

This clonotype appeared many times. The chain recombines TRBV12-3 or TRBV12-4 with TRBJ2-2, with 8 positions matching TRBD1. With V trimmed by 5 bases and J by 6 bases, 5 bases remained unmatched. This CDR3 has 14 residues. CDR3 region: CASSPVQGAGELFF. The CDR3 bases are TGTGCCAGCAGTCCCGTACAGGGGGCCGGGGAGCTGTTTTTT.

The V call is TRBV4-3, the J call TRBJ1-1; D might be TRBD1 (5 bases). Looked up from germline, CDR1 is LGHNA and CDR2 is YSLEER. The length of the CDR3 is 14 residues. Between the trimmed V and J ends, which lost 0 bases and 4 bases, there was a span of 9 bases. CDR3 nucleotides: TGCGCCAGCAGCCAAGATGGGGGTAGCACTGAAGCTTTCTTT. This translates into CASSQDGGSTEAFF.

This sequence joins TRBV7-2 and TRBJ1-1; D is ambiguous. This CDR3 has 14 residues. Germline V gene data show CDR1 as SGHTA and CDR2 as FQGNSA. V lost 5 bases, J lost 2 bases, and 12 bases lay in between. Here the CDR3 DNA reads TGTGCCAGCAGCCTCCAAAGAGTTAACACTGAAGCTTTCTTT. It codes for CASSLQRVNTEAFF.

This clonotype was found many times. The chain employs TRBV5-5 and TRBJ1-1; D is perhaps TRBD1 (6 bases). V lost 4 bases and J 0 bases, leaving 10 bases between the germline ends. The CDR3 totals 14 residues. The germline gives CDR1 SGHKS, CDR2 YYEKEE (reference sequence). CDR3 in amino acids: CASSVGQMNTEAFF. Written as DNA, the CDR3 is TGTGCCAGCAGCGTCGGACAGATGAACACTGAAGCTTTCTTT.

This clonotype was picked up many times. The chain uses TRBV24-1 and TRBJ2-3; D unclear. The V gene's germline CDR1 is KGHDR and CDR2 SFDVKD. CDR3 length equals 11 residues. The V end lost 5 bases, the J end lost 11 bases, and 10 bases lay between the germline ends. The CDR3 loop is CATSGGLGQYF. The CDR3 DNA sequence: TGTGCCACCAGTGGGGGTCTTGGGCAGTATTTT.

This clonotype was observed at least ten times. CDR3 coding DNA: TGTGCCAGCAGCAGCTCGAACCCGCTAAGCACAGATACGCAGTATTTT. As protein: CASSSSNPLSTDTQYF. The V and J genes are TRBV21-1 and TRBJ2-3. TRBV21-1 is a known pseudogene. This CDR3 contains 16 residues.

This clonotype was counted many times. The gene calls are TRBV5-6 and TRBJ2-7, with D hard to call. The V gene lost 3 bases and the J gene lost 6 bases, with 13 bases spanning the gap. There are 13 residues in the CDR3. The germline V gene encodes CDR1 SGHDT and CDR2 YYEEEE. CDR3 in DNA: TGTGCCAGCAGCTCCCGTAATATCGGCGAGCAGTACTTC. Translated, it gives CASSSRNIGEQYF.

This clonotype came up many times. The chain joins TRBV7-2 to TRBJ1-2; D not resolved. Germline lookup yields CDR1 SGHTA and CDR2 FQGNSA. Trimming took off 2 bases at V and 7 bases at J, with 17 bases between the two ends. The CDR3 totals 15 residues. The CDR3 here is CASSLSVVRSGGYTF. CDR3 DNA: TGTGCCAGCAGCTTATCGGTTGTACGGTCTGGTGGCTACACCTTC. The variable domain in full, completed from reference TRBV7-2 and TRBJ1-2, reads GAGVSQSPSNKVTEKGKDVELRCDPISGHTALYWYRQSLGQGLEFLIYFQGNSAPDKSGLPSDRFSAERTGGSVSTLTIQRTQQEDSAVYLCASSLSVVRSGGYTFGSGTRLTVV.

This clonotype was seen at least ten times. This chain links TRBV10-3 with TRBJ2-4; unclear D gene. Germline CDR1 is ENHRY and CDR2 is SYGVKD. Trimming removed 4 bases from V and 8 bases from J, with 9 bases in between. This CDR3 is 12 amino acids long. The CDR3 DNA follows: TGTGCCATCAGTGGGAATTGGGACATTCAGTACTTC. Translation gives CAISGNWDIQYF.

At least ten counts were recorded for this clonotype. This chain connects TRBV29-1 to TRBJ2-7; perhaps TRBD1 as D (6 bases). Trimming shortened V by 3 bases and J by 3 bases, and 6 bases separated the two germline ends. Germline CDR1 and CDR2: SQVTM and ANQGSEA. The CDR3 is made up of 11 amino acids. The CDR3 loop is CSVDRGYEQYF. CDR3 DNA sequence: TGCAGCGTTGACAGGGGCTACGAGCAGTACTTC.